Listed below are T cell receptor beta chains from one sample, sequenced in a study of CXCR3-negative and CXCR3-positive naive CD8 T cells. From the 5' RACE reads, TCRdb lists one entry per CDR3 protein and no DNA. In total, the table holds some 150,000 distinct CDR3 sequences. Sequencing was performed on naive CXCR3+ CD8+ T cells from blood. Receptors originate from a human donor in good health. Some clones in this sample may be carry-over from other donors' samples. Each CDR3 is given with its conserved first and last residue.

J gene: TRBJ1-2; V gene: TRBV29-1; CDR3 protein: CSVRQGVDYGYTF
J gene: TRBJ2-7; V gene: TRBV11-3; CDR3 protein: CASSLVREYEQYF
J gene: TRBJ2-1; V gene: TRBV4-1; CDR3 protein: CASSQDASTSGSRNEQFF
J gene: TRBJ1-3; V gene: TRBV7-2; CDR3 protein: CASSSEALSSGNTIYF
J gene: TRBJ2-1; V gene: TRBV7-9; CDR3 protein: CASSLRWSEQFF
J gene: TRBJ2-6; V gene: TRBV3-1; CDR3 protein: CASSPVGQGANVLTF
J gene: TRBJ2-7; V gene: TRBV29-1; CDR3 protein: CSVEDGAGGYEQYF
J gene: TRBJ1-4; V gene: TRBV2; CDR3 protein: CASRDSHNEKLFF
J gene: TRBJ2-3; V gene: TRBV20-1; CDR3 protein: CSARDEGLGTDTQYF
J gene: TRBJ1-5; V gene: TRBV6-5; CDR3 protein: CASSWGLGQPQHF
J gene: TRBJ2-3; V gene: TRBV5-1; CDR3 protein: CASSLEPGQGGTDTQYF
J gene: TRBJ1-1; V gene: TRBV5-1; CDR3 protein: CASSLMTGGTEAFF
J gene: TRBJ2-7; V gene: TRBV29-1; CDR3 protein: CSVVWTEYSYEQYF
J gene: TRBJ2-1; V gene: TRBV7-2; CDR3 protein: CASSLAFGQGVFGEQFF
J gene: TRBJ1-1; V gene: TRBV12-3/TRBV12-4; CDR3 protein: CASRFLDRGPLNTEAFF
J gene: TRBJ2-1; V gene: TRBV29-1; CDR3 protein: CSVEGGALAGLYNEQFF
J gene: TRBJ1-4; V gene: TRBV4-1; CDR3 protein: CASSQVGHQEKLFF
J gene: TRBJ1-2; V gene: TRBV28; CDR3 protein: CASSFYRGPHGYTF
J gene: TRBJ2-1; V gene: TRBV29-1; CDR3 protein: CSVEKVTLSSYNEQFF
J gene: TRBJ2-7; V gene: TRBV5-6; CDR3 protein: CASSSAAYEQYF
J gene: TRBJ2-1; V gene: TRBV29-1; CDR3 protein: CSVEGGYNEQFF
J gene: TRBJ2-1; V gene: TRBV6-6; CDR3 protein: CASSYWSSGDYNEQFF
J gene: TRBJ1-6; V gene: TRBV4-3; CDR3 protein: CASSQDRVNSNSPLHF
J gene: TRBJ2-1; V gene: TRBV5-5; CDR3 protein: CASSSSRGAYNEQFF
J gene: TRBJ2-7; V gene: TRBV7-6; CDR3 protein: CASSSETGQGREQYF
J gene: TRBJ2-7; V gene: TRBV5-6; CDR3 protein: CASSYRGIPGLQPGEDYEQYF
J gene: TRBJ2-7; V gene: TRBV1; CDR3 protein: CTSSPTLAGAPHEQYF
J gene: TRBJ2-2; V gene: TRBV2; CDR3 protein: CASRSRNTGELFF
J gene: TRBJ1-1; V gene: TRBV29-1; CDR3 protein: CSVPGGGFMNTEALF
J gene: TRBJ2-1; V gene: TRBV3-1; CDR3 protein: CASSYNRPGLAGVDLQQFF
J gene: TRBJ2-7; V gene: TRBV2; CDR3 protein: CASSEGVSYEQYF
J gene: TRBJ1-5; V gene: TRBV10-3; CDR3 protein: CAISGNRSEQPQHF
J gene: TRBJ2-2; V gene: TRBV3-1; CDR3 protein: CASSQDIRLNTGELFF
J gene: TRBJ2-1; V gene: TRBV12-3/TRBV12-4; CDR3 protein: CASSFPRAREVDEQFF
J gene: TRBJ1-4; V gene: TRBV29-1; CDR3 protein: CSVTQAGEKLFF
J gene: TRBJ2-1; V gene: TRBV7-9; CDR3 protein: CASSLDQTEQFF
J gene: TRBJ1-5; V gene: TRBV20-1; CDR3 protein: CSAREDRGNQPQHF
J gene: TRBJ2-1; V gene: TRBV20-1; CDR3 protein: CSAPGRDNEQFF
J gene: TRBJ2-3; V gene: TRBV7-9; CDR3 protein: CASSVTPMPTDTQYF
J gene: TRBJ2-7; V gene: TRBV28; CDR3 protein: CASSPQVYEQYF